This is a list of T cell receptor beta chains from one sample in a study of cytomegalovirus exposure and HLA in healthy donors. Method: immunoSEQ multiplex PCR; TCRdb's copy keeps in-frame clones and lacks some. The data show fewer than 150,000 clones, roughly 76% seen once. The specimen was PBMCs. The receptors stem from a human donor in good health. Each CDR3 is given with its conserved first and last residue. D genes are given only for firm matches. Rows give clone size only sometimes, using once, few, many, or a class for an expanded clone.

size	D	V	J	CDR3	DNA
-	-	TRBV4-2	TRBJ1-1	CASSQGVQGPTFF	TGTGCCAGCAGCCAAGGTGTGCAGGGGCCGACTTTCTTT
-	TRBD2	TRBV4-1	TRBJ2-1	CASSHPASGRSDEQFF	TGCGCCAGCAGCCACCCAGCTAGCGGGAGGAGCGATGAGCAGTTCTTC
-	TRBD1	TRBV5-5	TRBJ1-5	CASSLDRGLNQPQHF	TGTGCCAGCAGCTTGGACAGGGGCCTCAATCAGCCCCAGCATTTT
-	-	TRBV6-5	TRBJ1-2	CASTNPGSYGYTF	TGTGCCAGCACCAATCCAGGGTCATATGGCTACACCTTC
few	-	TRBV11-2	TRBJ2-7	CASSFRREQYF	TGTGCCAGCAGCTTCAGGCGCGAGCAGTACTTC
-	TRBD2	TRBV7-7	TRBJ2-3	CASSPLQAGGLYTQYF	TGTGCTAGCAGCCCGCTCCAAGCGGGGGGGCTATATACGCAGTATTTT
few	-	TRBV18	TRBJ1-1	CASSPGRTTNTEAFF	TGTGCCAGCTCACCAGGAAGAACTACGAACACTGAAGCTTTCTTT
-	TRBD1	TRBV6-1	TRBJ1-5	CAATGGSDQPQHF	TGTGCCGCTACAGGGGGGTCGGATCAGCCCCAGCATTTT
-	-	TRBV2	TRBJ1-2	CASSRQVYGYTF	TGTGCCAGCAGTCGACAGGTCTATGGCTACACCTTC
-	TRBD1	TRBV5-1	TRBJ1-1	CASSPLGQGETEAFF	TGCGCCAGCAGCCCACTGGGACAGGGAGAAACTGAAGCTTTCTTT
-	TRBD1	TRBV5-3	TRBJ1-1	CARSSGGEAFF	TGTGCCAGAAGCTCAGGGGGCGAAGCTTTCTTT
-	-	TRBV5-1	TRBJ2-7	CASSVTGFSYEQYF	TGCGCCAGCAGCGTGACAGGTTTCTCCTACGAGCAGTACTTC
-	TRBD2	TRBV7-6	TRBJ2-1	CASSPKTSGKNNEQFF	TGTGCCAGCAGCCCTAAGACTAGCGGGAAGAACAATGAGCAGTTCTTC
-	-	TRBV5-1	TRBJ1-1	CASSLTSDTEAFF	TGCGCCAGCAGCTTGACTTCGGACACTGAAGCTTTCTTT
once	TRBD1	TRBV29-1	TRBJ1-2	CSVWGQGTNYGYTF	TGCAGCGTTTGGGGACAGGGGACCAACTATGGCTACACCTTC
-	-	TRBV10-3	TRBJ2-1	CAISAQRPKNEQFF	TGTGCCATCAGCGCCCAGCGTCCGAAGAATGAGCAGTTCTTC
few	-	TRBV14	TRBJ2-5	CASSQKWQGEYQETQYF	TGTGCCAGCAGCCAAAAGTGGCAGGGCGAGTACCAAGAGACCCAGTACTTC
-	-	TRBV9	TRBJ2-3	CASSVDTPSTDTQYF	TGTGCCAGCAGCGTAGACACCCCTAGCACAGATACGCAGTATTTT
-	-	TRBV6-5	TRBJ1-2	CASRQEVGYGYTF	TGTGCCAGCAGGCAGGAAGTCGGCTATGGCTACACCTTC
-	TRBD1	TRBV5-1	TRBJ1-1	CASSLTPGTGGAGTEAFF	TGCGCCAGCAGTCTGACTCCCGGGACAGGGGGCGCGGGCACTGAAGCTTTCTTT
few	TRBD2	TRBV7-6	TRBJ2-3	CASSRLGREDTDTQYF	TGTGCCAGCAGCCGCCTCGGGCGGGAGGACACAGATACGCAGTATTTT
-	TRBD2	TRBV20-1	TRBJ2-7	CSAGGGEQYF	TGCAGTGCTGGGGGGGGAGAGCAGTACTTC
few	TRBD1	TRBV30	TRBJ1-5	CAWSQGGNQPQHF	TGTGCCTGGAGCCAGGGGGGAAATCAGCCCCAGCATTTT
-	TRBD1	TRBV30	TRBJ1-2	CAWRPPGQGLYGYTF	TGTGCCTGGAGGCCACCGGGACAGGGCCTTTATGGCTACACCTTC
-	TRBD1	TRBV10-2	TRBJ2-5	CASSDDRGETQYF	TGCGCCAGCAGTGACGACAGGGGAGAGACCCAGTACTTC
-	-	TRBV7-9	TRBJ2-7	CSSSANYEQYF	TGTTCCAGCAGCGCGAACTACGAGCAGTACTTC
once	-	TRBV30	TRBJ1-2	CAWSVSEVGYTF	TGTGCCTGGAGTGTATCTGAGGTGGGCTACACCTTC
-	TRBD1	TRBV5-6	TRBJ2-7	CASSSLGQGSYEQYF	TGTGCCAGCAGCTCCCTAGGACAGGGCTCCTACGAGCAGTACTTC
few	-	TRBV11-3	TRBJ2-5	CASSQSEETQYF	TGTGCCAGCAGCCAATCGGAGGAGACCCAGTACTTC